This TCR beta chain is from a study of shared clonotypes between healthy human individuals. The CDR3 is 15 amino acids. The V and J ends lost 0 bases and 6 bases respectively, with 16 bases between them. Germline V CDR1 and CDR2: SGHNT, YYREEE (reference sequence). Clones were sequenced by immunoSEQ multiplex PCR, and TCRdb holds only the in-frame ones, with some missing. In the table there are roughly 500,000 clones, around 73% of which are singletons. Source material: PBMCs. This chain joins TRBV5-4 and TRBJ2-7; D might be TRBD2 (5 bases). The TCR sequence derives from a woman in her thirties or forties in good health. Some clones in this sample may be carry-over from other donors' samples. This CDR3 is CASSLGLVGVTEQYF. The DNA for the CDR3 is TGTGCCAGCAGCTTGGGCCTAGTGGGAGTTACCGAGCAGTACTTC.